This T cell receptor (beta chain) originates from a study of neurological immune-mediated disorders (dated by TCRdb to about 2019). Study-wide context: Peripheral blood TCR-beta repertoires from HTLV-I-associated myelopathy (HAM/TSP) patients, multiple sclerosis patients and healthy controls were compared by UMI-based sequencing. The cohort was made up of approximately 71 subjects, consisting of 14 HAM/TSP patients, roughly 35 multiple sclerosis patients and 20 or so healthy controls. Alongside PBMC samples, the set of some 98 TCR-beta libraries contained longitudinal samples, technical triplicates, and paired CD4+ and CD8+ T-cell subsets that had been sorted. Beyond this particular receptor, the publication reports: No identical CDR3 amino acid sequences were found to be shared among expanded clones across subjects, suggesting that TCR-beta repertoires were private in all groups. TCR clonal expansion was highest in HAM/TSP patients and lowest in MS patients, with MS patients falling below even healthy controls.

This clonotype was picked up many times. There is no known antigen for this receptor. Base qualities are not recorded, but no much larger clone differs from it by a single base. Blood bank volunteers in Maryland, USA served as the healthy controls. Unsorted PBMC libraries were generated from 2 million PBMCs stored in RNAlater at -80 °C until RNA extraction. Peripheral blood was subjected to Ficoll-Hypaque density gradient centrifugation to isolate PBMCs, which were then cryopreserved in liquid nitrogen. cDNA synthesis used template-switch 5'RACE with a primer carrying a 10-nucleotide random unique molecular identifier tagging each TCR transcript. Over 160 million TCR-beta sequences, covering 15-18 subjects, were produced in each sequencing run. The RNeasy kit was used for extraction of total RNA. TCR-beta VDJ regions were amplified with primers for the TCR constant region and the 5'RACE anchor, using the KAPA Real-time Library Amplification kit. A first PCR added sample indexes and Illumina adaptors, after which a second PCR increased the library yield. After Ampure bead purification, the roughly 650 bp TCR product was size-selected on a 2% E-gel SizeSelection system. Before pooling, library quality was assessed on a Bioanalyzer, concentration was determined with Qubit, and library quantification was performed with the Kapa Library Quantification kit. An Illumina HiSeq 2500 was used to sequence the libraries paired-end at 2 x 150 bp. To increase sequence diversity, about 25-31% phiX was spiked into each library pool. For the original study's pipeline: Quality-filtered reads were processed with the UMI-based MiGEC pipeline, and over 75% of raw TCR sequences were removed by the MiGEC pipeline during error correction. IMGT germline references were used for alignment of VDJ genes, and clonotypes were defined by a unique CDR3 amino acid sequence together with V-J genes. Clonal expansion, Shannon diversity and CDR3 relatedness were evaluated with VDJtools (CalcPairwiseDistances, ClusterSamples), while phylogenetic trees were built in CLCbio workbench. A clone was classed as expanded if it had 8 or more unique UMIs, a cutoff based on coefficient-of-variation modelling across technical triplicates. The public reads were reprocessed in TCRdb via fastp at Q25 and MiXCR, keeping in-frame beta chains. Rows with a matching CDR3 protein are joined into one entry that keeps the most common DNA and genes. These V and J calls derive from TCRdb rather than the authors' analysis. The sample includes fewer than 90,000 distinct CDR3 sequences, with approximately 10% observed a single time. Clones ranked in the top ten supply about 1.8% of the sample.

CDR1 is given as SGHRS and CDR2 as YFSETQ, both from the germline V gene. Between the V and J ends, shortened by 4 bases and 7 bases respectively, the junction contains 12 bases. From its cysteine to its phenylalanine, the CDR3 spans 13 amino acids. Just the 39-base CDR3 DNA is kept, in frame starting at base 1. The chain is encoded by TRBV5-1 joined to TRBJ1-5, with TRBD1 tentatively as D gene (5 bases match). Sequencing was carried out using PBMCs. The TCR comes from a man in his forties in good health. The DNA sequence is as follows: TGCGCCAGCAGCCTGGGGCCGGAGCAGCCCCAGCATTTT. Its coded protein is CASSLGPEQPQHF. Outside the CDR3, residues come from the reference TRBV5-1 and TRBJ1-5 proteins, so the full variable domain is: KAGVTQTPRYLIKTRGQQVTLSCSPISGHRSVSWYQQTPGQGLQFLFEYFSETQRNKGNFPGRFSGRQFSNSRSEMNVSTLELGDSALYLCASSLGPEQPQHFGDGTRLSIL.